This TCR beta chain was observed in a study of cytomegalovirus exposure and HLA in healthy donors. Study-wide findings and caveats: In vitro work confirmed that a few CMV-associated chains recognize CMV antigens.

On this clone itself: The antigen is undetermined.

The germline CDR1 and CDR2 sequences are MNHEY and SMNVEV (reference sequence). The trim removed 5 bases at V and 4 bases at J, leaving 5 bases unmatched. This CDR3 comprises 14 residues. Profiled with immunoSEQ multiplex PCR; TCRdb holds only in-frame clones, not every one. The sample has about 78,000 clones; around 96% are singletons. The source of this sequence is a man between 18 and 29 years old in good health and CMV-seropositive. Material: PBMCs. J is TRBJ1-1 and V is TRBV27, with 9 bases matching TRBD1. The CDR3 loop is CASSLTGGFTEAFF. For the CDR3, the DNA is TGTGCCAGCAGTCTGACAGGGGGATTCACTGAAGCTTTCTTT.